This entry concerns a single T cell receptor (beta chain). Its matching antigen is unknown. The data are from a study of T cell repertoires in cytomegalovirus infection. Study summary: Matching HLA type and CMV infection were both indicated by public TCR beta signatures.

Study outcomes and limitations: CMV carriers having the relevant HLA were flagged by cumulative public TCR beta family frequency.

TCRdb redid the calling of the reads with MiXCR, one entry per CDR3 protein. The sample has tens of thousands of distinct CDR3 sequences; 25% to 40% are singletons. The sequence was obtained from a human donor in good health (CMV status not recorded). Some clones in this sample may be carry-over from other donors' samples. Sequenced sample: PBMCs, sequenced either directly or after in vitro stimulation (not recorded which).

The CDR3 DNA sequence: TGTGCCAGCAGTTTTTCCGGAGGCTACAATTCACCCCTCCACTTT. Translation gives CASSFSGGYNSPLHF. This chain uses TRBV28 with TRBJ1-6; no reliable D call. Trimming took 3 bases from V and 7 from J, leaving 13 bases between them. The CDR3 is made up of 15 amino acids. The V gene's germline CDR1 is MDHEN and CDR2 SYDVKM.